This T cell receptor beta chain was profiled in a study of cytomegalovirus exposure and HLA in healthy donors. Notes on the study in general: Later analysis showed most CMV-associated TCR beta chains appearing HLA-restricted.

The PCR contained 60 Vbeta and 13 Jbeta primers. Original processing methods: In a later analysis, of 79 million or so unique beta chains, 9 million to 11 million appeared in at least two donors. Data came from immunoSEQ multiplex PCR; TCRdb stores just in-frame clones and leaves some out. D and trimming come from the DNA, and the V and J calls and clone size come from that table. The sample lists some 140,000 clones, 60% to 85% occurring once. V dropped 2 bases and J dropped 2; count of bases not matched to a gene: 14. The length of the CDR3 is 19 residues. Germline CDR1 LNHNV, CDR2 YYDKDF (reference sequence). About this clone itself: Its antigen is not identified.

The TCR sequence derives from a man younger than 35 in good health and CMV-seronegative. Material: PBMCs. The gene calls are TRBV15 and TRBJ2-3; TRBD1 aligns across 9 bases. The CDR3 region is CATSRNPGGGQGYTDTQYF. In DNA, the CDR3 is TGTGCCACCAGCAGAAATCCTGGGGGGGGACAGGGCTACACAGATACGCAGTATTTT.